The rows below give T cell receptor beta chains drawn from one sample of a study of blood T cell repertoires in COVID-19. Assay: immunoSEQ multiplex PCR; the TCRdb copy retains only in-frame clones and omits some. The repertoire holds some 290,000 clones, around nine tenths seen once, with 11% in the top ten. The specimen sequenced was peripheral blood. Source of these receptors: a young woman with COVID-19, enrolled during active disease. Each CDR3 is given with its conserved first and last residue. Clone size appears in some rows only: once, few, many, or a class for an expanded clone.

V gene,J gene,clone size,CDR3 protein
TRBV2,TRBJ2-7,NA,CASTSTDRGLGDF
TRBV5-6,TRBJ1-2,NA,CASSLKGREAKGYTF
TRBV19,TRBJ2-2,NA,CASSIDRGYNTGELFF
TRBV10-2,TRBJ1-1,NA,CASSDTGNTEAFF
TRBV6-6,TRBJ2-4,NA,CASSGRTGTVKNIQYF
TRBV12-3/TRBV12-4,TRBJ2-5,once,CASSSLETQYF
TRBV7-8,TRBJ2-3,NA,CASSSAGDHGWGTDTQYF
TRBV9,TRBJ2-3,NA,CASSFASGGADTQYF
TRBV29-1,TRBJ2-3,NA,CSVEKREAITDTQYF
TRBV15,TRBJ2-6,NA,CATGGSRSGANVLTF
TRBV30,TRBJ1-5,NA,CAWSGQANQPQHF
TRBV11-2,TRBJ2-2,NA,CASSLPGGTGELFF
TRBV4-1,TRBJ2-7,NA,CASSQDRTGYYEQYF
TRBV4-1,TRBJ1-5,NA,CASSQVGSSNQPQHF
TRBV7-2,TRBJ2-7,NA,CASSQQVGVSYEQYF
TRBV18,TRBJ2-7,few,CASSPGQGSYEQYF
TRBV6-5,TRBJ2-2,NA,CASSTGTGKGRELFF
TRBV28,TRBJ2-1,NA,CASSPGTSNNEQFF
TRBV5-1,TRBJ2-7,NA,CASSPDMGQTYEQYF
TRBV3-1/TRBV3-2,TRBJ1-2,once,CASSQAPGARGYTF
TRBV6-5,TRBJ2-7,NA,CASRSGQGGPYEQYF
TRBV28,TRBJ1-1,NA,CASSYRGRTEAFF
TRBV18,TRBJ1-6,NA,CASQAQGSWSPLHF
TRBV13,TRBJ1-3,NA,CASSLGISGNTIYF
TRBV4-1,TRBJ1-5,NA,CASSQDAGWVENQPQHF
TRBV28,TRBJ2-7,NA,CASSLAGSYEQYF
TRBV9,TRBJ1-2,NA,CASSVEKDRTGYTF
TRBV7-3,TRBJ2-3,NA,CASSPQRDTDTQYF
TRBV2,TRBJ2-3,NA,CASMLAGVSDTQYF
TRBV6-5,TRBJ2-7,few,CASSPPGLPYEQYF
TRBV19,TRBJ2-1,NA,CASSIFGTSSNEQFF
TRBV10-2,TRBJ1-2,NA,CASSDETFGGYTF
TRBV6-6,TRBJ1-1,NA,CASSTARPGTEAFF
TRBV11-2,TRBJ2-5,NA,CASSLLWSGGGQETQYF
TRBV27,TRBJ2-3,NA,CASSPYRAPITDTQYF
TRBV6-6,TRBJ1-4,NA,CASSLTGGFEKLFF
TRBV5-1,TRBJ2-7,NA,CASSFSGTQYEQYF
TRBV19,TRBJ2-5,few,CASSIRGPRGMTQYF
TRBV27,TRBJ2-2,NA,CASSPFAGGPGGELFF
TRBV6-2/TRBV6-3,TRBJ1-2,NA,CASSRQSNYGYTF
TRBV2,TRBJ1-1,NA,CASSDREGGHEAFF